The 5 T cell receptor beta chains in this list originate from one sample, sequenced in a study of patients and donors after allogeneic stem cell transplantation. TCRdb ran MiXCR on the RT-PCR reads and lists one entry per CDR3 protein. The sample shows more than 850,000 distinct CDR3 sequences, roughly 18% of them seen only once. Specimen: blood, either unsorted or a sorted T cell fraction (not recorded which). The receptors here all came from a human donor who was either an allogeneic HSCT recipient or a stem cell or donor lymphocyte infusion donor (not recorded which). It is not recorded whose cells these are; they may come from a transplant donor.

This clonotype was seen at least ten times. The rearrangement joins TRBV7-2 to TRBJ1-5, with D perhaps matching TRBD1 (6 bases). V lost 6 bases and J lost 0, with 9 bases in between. This CDR3 is built from 14 residues. Germline V gene data show CDR1 as SGHTA and CDR2 as FQGNSA. This chain's CDR3 is CASSPDSSNQPQHF. CDR3 in DNA: TGTGCCAGCAGTCCGGACAGTAGCAATCAGCCCCAGCATTTT. Supplemented by reference TRBV7-2 and TRBJ1-5, the full variable domain reads GAGVSQSPSNKVTEKGKDVELRCDPISGHTALYWYRQSLGQGLEFLIYFQGNSAPDKSGLPSDRFSAERTGGSVSTLTIQRTQQEDSAVYLCASSPDSSNQPQHFGDGTRLSIL.

Only a few counts were recorded for this clonotype. The rearrangement uses TRBV12-3 or TRBV12-4 and TRBJ2-5, with unresolved D. This CDR3 has 19 residues. V was cut by 0 bases and J by 0 bases, with 20 bases left in between. The CDR3 DNA reads TGTGCCAGCAGTTTAGCTGTAGGGATCCAAGCCTGGTACCAAGAGACCCAGTACTTC. It is translated as CASSLAVGIQAWYQETQYF.

The rearrangement joins TRBV5-1 to TRBJ2-7, with 13 bases fitting TRBD2. The CDR3 has 14 residues. V was pared by 4 bases and J by 2 bases, with 0 bases of the junction left unmatched. The germline V gene encodes CDR1 SGHRS and CDR2 YFSETQ. CDR3 in DNA: TGCGCCAGCAGCGGGACTAGCGGGGCCTACGAGCAGTACTTC. It yields the protein CASSGTSGAYEQYF.

This chain connects TRBV12-3 or TRBV12-4 to TRBJ2-7; no definite D call. V lost 4 bases to trimming and J lost 5 bases, with 9 bases between them. The CDR3 has 12 residues. CDR3 amino acids: CASSWGTHEQYF. Here the CDR3 DNA reads TGTGCCAGCAGTTGGGGTACCCACGAGCAGTACTTC.

This clonotype occurred many times. The chain has TRBV6-1 and TRBJ1-1; TRBD1 might be the D (5 bases). This CDR3 has 14 amino acids. Per germline, CDR1 MNHNS and CDR2 SASEGT. V lost 2 bases and J lost 1, with 8 bases in between. In DNA form, the CDR3 reads TGTGCCAGCAGTGAAACTGGGGGGAACACTGAAGCTTTCTTT. The encoded protein is CASSETGGNTEAFF.